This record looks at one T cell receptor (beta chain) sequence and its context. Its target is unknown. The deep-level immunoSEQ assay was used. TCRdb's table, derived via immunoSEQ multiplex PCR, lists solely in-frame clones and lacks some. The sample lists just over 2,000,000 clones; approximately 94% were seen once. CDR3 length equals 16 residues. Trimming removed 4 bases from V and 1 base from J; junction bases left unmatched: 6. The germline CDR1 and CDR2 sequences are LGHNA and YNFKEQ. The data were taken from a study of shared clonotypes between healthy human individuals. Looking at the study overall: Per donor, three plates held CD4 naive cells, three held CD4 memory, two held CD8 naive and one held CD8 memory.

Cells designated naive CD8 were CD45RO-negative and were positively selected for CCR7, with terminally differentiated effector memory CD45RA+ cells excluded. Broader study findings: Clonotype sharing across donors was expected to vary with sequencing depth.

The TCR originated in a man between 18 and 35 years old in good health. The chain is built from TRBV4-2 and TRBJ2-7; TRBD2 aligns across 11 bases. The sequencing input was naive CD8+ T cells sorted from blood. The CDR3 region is CASSPGLAEISYEQYF. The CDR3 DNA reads TGTGCCAGCAGCCCGGGACTAGCGGAGATTTCCTACGAGCAGTACTTC.